Listed below are T cell receptor beta chains from one sample, sequenced in a study of molecular identifiers for immune sequencing clone quantification. TCRdb reanalysed the PCR reads using MiXCR and keeps one entry per CDR3 protein. Among just under 65,000 distinct CDR3 sequences listed, under 20% were seen once. Sequences were obtained from naive CD8+ T cells from blood, with Jurkat cell RNA spiked in. The origin of the receptors is a human donor in good health. Some libraries in this study had Jurkat cell RNA spiked in. Both conserved end residues are part of each CDR3.

V gene,J gene,CDR3 protein
TRBV19,TRBJ1-5,CASSLGQLQNQPQHF
TRBV6-6,TRBJ2-4,CASTSTGEGKNIQYF
TRBV5-5,TRBJ1-6,CASSLPGQVALHF
TRBV9,TRBJ2-7,CASSPGARSDYEQYF
TRBV5-6,TRBJ2-7,CASSLLPRLAGTTYEQYF
TRBV15,TRBJ1-1,CATSSRVSNTEAFF
TRBV12-3/TRBV12-4,TRBJ2-3,CASSADRDYTDTQYF
TRBV2,TRBJ1-4,CASNGWDNEKLFF
TRBV29-1,TRBJ2-7,CSVERRDRATYEQYF
TRBV28,TRBJ2-2,CASSLLGDPEDPNTGELFF
TRBV6-5,TRBJ2-2,CASRGIGGNTGELFF
TRBV2,TRBJ2-7,CASSVAGLTYEQYF
TRBV28,TRBJ2-2,CASSSRGAANTGELFF
TRBV6-6,TRBJ1-2,CASSPLQGQGLNYGYTF
TRBV28,TRBJ1-4,CASRQPPTFGMNEKLFF
TRBV4-1,TRBJ1-6,CASSQDPGAGSPLHF
TRBV6-4,TRBJ2-1,CASSVLAGGNEQFF
TRBV7-9,TRBJ1-4,CASSPPRGATNEKLFF
TRBV7-8,TRBJ2-3,CASRRSTSGRKKAGTDTQYF
TRBV27,TRBJ2-7,CASSLSADQTYEQYF
TRBV10-1,TRBJ1-2,CASSESVDSNYGYTF
TRBV5-1,TRBJ1-2,CASSLGQGNYGYTF
TRBV12-3/TRBV12-4,TRBJ2-3,CASTDYQREGTDTQYF
TRBV29-1,TRBJ2-1,CSVVRYEQFF
TRBV28,TRBJ2-1,CASSSWQGAGEQFF
TRBV7-9,TRBJ2-1,CAKQRGSSYNEQFF
TRBV7-6,TRBJ2-3,CASSPPTDTQYF
TRBV2,TRBJ2-7,CASSDGASGIPGAYKQYF
TRBV15,TRBJ2-1,CATSSPSGSINEQFF
TRBV5-5,TRBJ1-1,CASSFFRADTEAFF
TRBV7-9,TRBJ2-7,CASSPDREYEQYF
TRBV7-9,TRBJ2-5,CASSFAAGEETQYF
TRBV24-1,TRBJ1-2,CATSENRGEVYGYTF
TRBV7-9,TRBJ2-7,CASSPTGPPYEQYF
TRBV28,TRBJ2-1,CASREPAAHNEQFF
TRBV6-1,TRBJ1-2,CASSETGTGGAKNYGYTF
TRBV28,TRBJ2-3,CASREFTSSSTDTQYF
TRBV14,TRBJ2-3,CASSQDQGRGGADTQYF
TRBV19,TRBJ1-5,CASSIDRWSNQPQHF
TRBV2,TRBJ1-2,CASSGFRNGYTF
TRBV19,TRBJ2-1,CASGWGRYNEQFF
TRBV7-9,TRBJ1-1,CASSPRGAGVDTEAFF
TRBV7-6,TRBJ1-4,CASSPFSPTGGNNEKLVF
TRBV4-1,TRBJ2-3,CASSLLVRGSGYGGWDTQYF
TRBV5-4,TRBJ2-1,CASMGSYNEQFF
TRBV9,TRBJ2-1,CASSTQGLANANEQFF
TRBV12-3/TRBV12-4,TRBJ2-2,CASSLNRPTGELFF
TRBV12-3/TRBV12-4,TRBJ2-3,CVSSFTLASDTQYF
TRBV12-3/TRBV12-4,TRBJ2-3,CASSFGPTDTQYF
TRBV28,TRBJ2-5,CASNFRDRDLETQYF
TRBV2,TRBJ2-5,CASNTGTSGEETQYF
TRBV5-3,TRBJ2-1,CASSLEGTWTSGSNNEQFF
TRBV7-6,TRBJ1-6,CASSAAGTDRNSPLHF